These T cell receptor beta chains were read from a single sample in a study of response to subunit inactivated influenza vaccine. TCRdb recomputed calls from the RT-PCR reads with MiXCR, one row per CDR3 protein. This sample carries hundreds of thousands of distinct CDR3 sequences, 14% of them seen once, and the ten largest clones take 6.5% to 8%. This sample comprised PBMCs from blood, obtained less than 15 days before vaccination. The origin of the receptors is a man in his fifties or sixties who received an inactivated influenza vaccine. The CDR3 runs from the conserved cysteine through the conserved F or W. The D gene is left open where the match is weak. Size is omitted from some rows. Given values are once, few, many or a class for expanded clones.

>TRBV29-1|TRBJ2-7|few|.
TGCAGCGTTGAGATTGGGGCCTCCTACGAGCAGTACTTC
CSVEIGASYEQYF
>TRBV5-1|TRBJ1-1|few|TRBD1
TGCGCCAGCAGAGAGCAGGGGGCGAAAACTGAAGCTTTCTTT
CASREQGAKTEAFF
>TRBV7-8|TRBJ2-1|.|.
TGTGCCAGCAGCACCATAGCACGCAATGAGCAGTTCTTC
CASSTIARNEQFF
>TRBV2|TRBJ1-4|.|.
TGTGCCAGCAGACAGTTGGGAAAACTGTTTTTT
CASRQLGKLFF
>TRBV29-1|TRBJ2-1|few|.
TGCAGCGTTGTGTTGTGGGGCAATGAGCAGTTCTTC
CSVVLWGNEQFF
>TRBV12-3/TRBV12-4|TRBJ1-4|few|.
TGTGCCAGCAGCCGTGACCTTATAGGAACCGAAAAACTGTTTTTT
CASSRDLIGTEKLFF
>TRBV20-1|TRBJ2-7|.|.
TGCAGTGCTAATAGGATGTACGAGCAGTACTTC
CSANRMYEQYF
>TRBV27|TRBJ2-3|.|.
TGTGCCAGCATGTCCGTAGGGGGGCGCGCAGATACGCAGTATTTT
CASMSVGGRADTQYF
>TRBV15|TRBJ2-7|.|TRBD1
TGTGCCACCAGCAGAGGTAAAGGGACAGGGGGCTACGAGCAGTACTTC
CATSRGKGTGGYEQYF
>TRBV9|TRBJ2-2|many|TRBD2
TGTGCCAGCAGCACCCGACTAGCGGGAAACACCGGGGAGCTGTTTTTT
CASSTRLAGNTGELFF
>TRBV7-8|TRBJ1-1|.|.
TGTGCCAGCAGCTCTCCCGGTCGAGGGAACACTGAAGCTTTCTTT
CASSSPGRGNTEAFF
>TRBV6-2/TRBV6-3|TRBJ2-7|many|.
TGTGCCAGCAGTTACTACTACGAGCAGTACTTC
CASSYYYEQYF
>TRBV20-1|TRBJ2-3|many|.
TGCAGTGCTGACGGACTGGGGAGCACAGATACGCAGTATTTT
CSADGLGSTDTQYF
>TRBV10-2|TRBJ2-2|.|TRBD2
TGCGCCAGTCGGACTAGCGGGGGGACGAACACCGGGGAGCTGTTTTTT
CASRTSGGTNTGELFF
>TRBV7-8|TRBJ2-5|.|TRBD1
TGTGCCAGCAGACGGACAGGGGGACAGACCCAGTACTTC
CASRRTGGQTQYF
>TRBV29-1|TRBJ2-1|.|TRBD1
TGCAGCGTTGAAGACGCAGGGACAGGGGCCCATGAGCAGTTCTTC
CSVEDAGTGAHEQFF
>TRBV6-2/TRBV6-3|TRBJ1-5|.|.
TGTGCCAGCACAACGGCGTATAGCAATCAGCCCCAGCATTTT
CASTTAYSNQPQHF
>TRBV25-1|TRBJ2-5|.|.
TGTGCCAGCAGTGAATCTGGGGCCCAAGAGACCCAGTACTTC
CASSESGAQETQYF
>TRBV5-1|TRBJ2-1|many|TRBD1
TGCGCCAGCAGCTCCCCGGGACAGGGGAAGATTGAGCAGTTCTTC
CASSSPGQGKIEQFF
>TRBV5-1|TRBJ1-2|many|TRBD1
TGTGCCAGCAGCTCGGGACAGGGGAACTATGGCTACACCTTC
CASSSGQGNYGYTF
>TRBV18|TRBJ2-7|few|.
TGTGCCAGCTCACCTGGGACAAGGTTGCCCTACGAGCAGTACTTC
CASSPGTRLPYEQYF
>TRBV9|TRBJ1-4|few|.
TGTGCCAGCAGCGTGGGACGGTTGGATGAAAAACTGTTTTTT
CASSVGRLDEKLFF
>TRBV7-8|TRBJ1-4|many|.
TGTGCCAGCAGGAGGACTCCTTCTGGGGAAAAACTGTTTTTT
CASRRTPSGEKLFF
>TRBV9|TRBJ2-5|.|TRBD2
TGTGCCAGCAGAGGGGCGGGAGAGCAGACCCAGTACTTC
CASRGAGEQTQYF
>TRBV5-1|TRBJ1-6|.|.
TGCGCCAGCAGCGACGACCGAGGGGGAAATAATTCACCCCTCCACTTT
CASSDDRGGNNSPLHF
>TRBV4-1|TRBJ2-3|.|TRBD2
TGCGCCAGCAGCCAAACTAGCGGGAGTACCCGTTGGACAGATACGCAGTATTTT
CASSQTSGSTRWTDTQYF
>TRBV7-2|TRBJ2-2|few|TRBD2
TGTGCCAGCAGCTTAAGCGGGGGGGCGAGAACCGGGGAGCTGTTTTTT
CASSLSGGARTGELFF
>TRBV10-3|TRBJ2-5|.|.
TGTGCCAGCGGAGCGGCCGAGACCCAGTACTTC
CASGAAETQYF
>TRBV3-1|TRBJ1-6|.|.
TGTGCCAGCAGCCAAGAATATGAGGGCCAACTCCACTTT
CASSQEYEGQLHF
>TRBV28|TRBJ2-5|few|TRBD1
TGTGCCAGCAGTTCCTGGACAGGGGGCCAAGAGACCCAGTACTTC
CASSSWTGGQETQYF
>TRBV7-9|TRBJ2-2|few|TRBD1
TGTGCCAGCAGGCCTACAGGGGAGAGGGCCGGGGAGCTGTTTTTT
CASRPTGERAGELFF
>TRBV12-3/TRBV12-4|TRBJ1-5|few|.
TGTGCCAGCAGTTTACACGGATCCCTACTTAAGCATTTT
CASSLHGSLLKHF
>TRBV28|TRBJ2-3|.|.
TGTGCCAGCAGTTTAACGGGATACGATGCAGATACGCAGTATTTT
CASSLTGYDADTQYF
>TRBV9|TRBJ2-1|.|TRBD2
TGTGCCAGCAGCTCCCGGGAGGTGCACAATGAGCAGTTCTTC
CASSSREVHNEQFF
>TRBV4-3|TRBJ1-1|.|.
TGCGCCAGCAGCCAAATAGAAAACACTGAAGCTTTCTTT
CASSQIENTEAFF
>TRBV7-9|TRBJ2-7|many|TRBD2
TGTGCCAGCAGCTTACTTTCGACTAGCGGTACCTACGAGCAGTACTTC
CASSLLSTSGTYEQYF
>TRBV30|TRBJ2-5|few|TRBD2
TGTGCCTGGAGTGTAGGGGGGACTAGCGGGGCGACCCAGTACTTC
CAWSVGGTSGATQYF
>TRBV29-1|TRBJ2-6|.|.
TGCAGCGTTGGCGAGGGTGGGGCCAACGTCCTGACTTTC
CSVGEGGANVLTF